Shown below are 8 T cell receptor beta chains from a single sample sequenced in a study of T cells after posttransplantation cyclophosphamide. The method was immunoSEQ multiplex PCR; TCRdb's version includes in-frame clones alone and lacks a portion of them. The repertoire holds 45,000 to 60,000 clones, with around 91% as singletons. Sequencing was carried out using PBMCs. These receptors originate from a woman aged 45-65 years in good health and a related stem cell transplant donor.

In its sample, this clone was seen a few times. This chain uses TRBV10-2 with TRBJ1-3; 7 bases line up with TRBD1. The trim removed 6 bases at V and 2 bases at J, leaving 4 bases unmatched. The CDR3 has 14 residues. Germline assignment: CDR1 WSHSY and CDR2 SAAADI. CDR3 in DNA: TGCGCCAGCAGCGTCGGACAGGCTGGAAACACCATATATTTT. Translated, it gives CASSVGQAGNTIYF.

V usage is TRBV5-8 and J usage is TRBJ1-2; weak D call: TRBD1 (6 bases). V lost 4 bases, J lost 6 bases, and 16 bases lay in between. Germline V gene sequence: CDR1 SGHTS, CDR2 YDEGEE. The CDR3 spans 14 residues. CDR3 region: CASSRLGGGNGYTF. Written as DNA, the CDR3 is TGTGCCAGCAGCCGTTTGGGAGGGGGTAATGGCTACACCTTC.

V gene TRBV5-4 combines with J gene TRBJ1-6, with 7 bases lining up with TRBD1. The V gene end was trimmed by 4 bases and the J gene end by 7 bases; junction bases not matched to a gene: 2. The CDR3 runs to 13 residues. Germline-derived CDR1 and CDR2 are SGHNT and YYREEE (reference sequence). As DNA, the CDR3 is TGTGCCAGCAGCGGGGACAGAAATTCACCCCTCCACTTT. Its protein is CASSGDRNSPLHF. Full variable domain (rest looked up from reference TRBV5-4 and TRBJ1-6): ETGVTQSPTHLIKTRGQQVTLRCSSQSGHNTVSWYQQALGQGPQFIFQYYREEENGRGNFPPRFSGLQFPNYSSELNVNALELDDSALYLCASSGDRNSPLHFGNGTRLTVT.

V is TRBV5-6 and J is TRBJ1-5, with 9 bases identical to TRBD1. Germline values: CDR1 SGHDT, CDR2 YYEEEE. The CDR3 spans 14 residues. V lost 3 bases to trimming and J lost 6 bases; unmatched junction nucleotides: 4. CDR3 amino acids: CASSSGTGTQPQHF. The CDR3 DNA follows: TGTGCCAGCAGCTCCGGGACAGGGACTCAGCCCCAGCATTTT.

The chain is built from TRBV29-1 and TRBJ1-1, with 7 bases that match TRBD1. The V gene end was trimmed by 7 bases and the J gene end by 1 base; junction bases not matched to a gene: 3. Germline V gene sequence: CDR1 SQVTM, CDR2 ANQGSEA. This CDR3 is built from 12 residues. In DNA, the CDR3 is TGCAGCGGGGGACAGCCGAACACTGAAGCTTTCTTT. Protein: CSGGQPNTEAFF. The full variable domain, with the rest looked up from reference TRBV29-1 and TRBJ1-1, is SAVISQKPSRDICQRGTSLTIQCQVDSQVTMMFWYRQQPGQSLTLIATANQGSEATYESGFVIDKFPISRPNLTFSTLTVSNMSPEDSSIYLCSGGQPNTEAFFGQGTRLTVV.

The rearrangement uses TRBV19 and TRBJ2-5; D is possibly TRBD1 (5 bases). The CDR3 length is 13 residues. Trimming took 4 bases from V and 5 from J, leaving 11 bases between them. Germline CDR1 LNHDA, CDR2 SQIVND (reference sequence). CDR3 nucleotides: TGTGCCAGTAGTACCGCAGGGTACGAGACCCAGTACTTC. Amino acid sequence: CASSTAGYETQYF.

V is TRBV29-1 and J is TRBJ1-1, with D perhaps matching TRBD1 (6 bases). This CDR3 comprises 12 residues. Germline V lookup: CDR1 SQVTM, CDR2 ANQGSEA. The ends were cut back, 2 bases at V and 7 bases at J, with 11 bases in the middle. The CDR3 DNA reads as TGCAGCGTTGAAAGGGGGTCAGTTGAAGCTTTCTTT. Residues: CSVERGSVEAFF.

A remark on this clone: Different DNA sequences within this sample yield the same CDR3. The chain joins TRBV5-6 to TRBJ1-6; the D is unclear. Trimming stripped 0 bases from V and 6 bases from J, with 16 bases between. The CDR3 consists of 17 residues. CDR1 SGHDT and CDR2 YYEEEE come from the germline V gene. CDR3 nucleotides: TGTGCCAGCAGCTTGGTTTCGCTATCACGGGGTAATTCACCCCTCCACTTT. Protein sequence: CASSLVSLSRGNSPLHF.